These 13 T cell receptor beta chains were sequenced from one sample in a study of vaccination and CD4 T cells after COVID-19. This sample's treatment: approximately 9-day PBMC culture with coronavirus spike peptide pools or control peptides (ViraFEST assay). Antigens for these TCRs are unknown. Scientists ran DNA taken from cultured CD4+ T cells through the Oncomine TCR Beta short-read assay for sequencing. TCRdb reanalysed the PCR reads using MiXCR and keeps one entry per CDR3 protein. The sample shows more than 20,000 distinct CDR3 sequences, 35% to 40% of them seen only once. This specimen consisted of CD4+ T cells from blood, cultured in vitro, obtained before SARS-CoV-2 vaccination. The receptors stem from a human donor who had recovered from COVID-19.

This clonotype was found a few times. The gene calls are TRBV10-3 and TRBJ1-5, with 7 nucleotides matching TRBD1. The CDR3 extends over 14 amino acids. V lost 5 bases and J lost 4; bases outside the gene matches: 5. Germline V gene sequence: CDR1 ENHRY, CDR2 SYGVKD. The CDR3 spells CAISRQGGNQPQHF. DNA for the CDR3: TGTGCCATCAGTCGACAGGGTGGGAATCAGCCCCAGCATTTT.

CDR3: CASSSRDRGEKLFF. CDR3 sequence (DNA): TGTGCCAGCAGTTCCCGGGACAGGGGTGAAAAACTGTTTTTT. This chain connects TRBV6-5 to TRBJ1-4, with 10 bases identical to TRBD1. Germline trimming cut 4 bases from V and 7 bases from J; bases unmatched to any gene: 3. CDR1 and CDR2 (germline): MNHEY, SVGAGI. This CDR3 has 14 amino acids.

The chain is built from TRBV7-2 and TRBJ2-5, with D possibly TRBD1 on 6 matching bases. The CDR3 is 13 residues long. Per germline, CDR1 SGHTA and CDR2 FQGNSA. V was clipped by 5 bases and J by 2 bases, with 9 bases between them. The chain's CDR3 is CASSQGTQETQYF. Here the CDR3 DNA reads TGTGCCAGCAGCCAGGGGACGCAAGAGACCCAGTACTTC.

V and J are TRBV12-3 or TRBV12-4 and TRBJ2-5; 7 nucleotides agree with TRBD1. With V trimmed by 5 bases and J by 6 bases, 9 bases remained unmatched. This CDR3 has 14 residues. The CDR3 DNA sequence: TGTGCCAGCAGTCACACCGACAGGGTAAAGACCCAGTACTTC. Its protein product is CASSHTDRVKTQYF.

This clonotype was detected a few times. The genes are TRBV6-1 and TRBJ2-7, with TRBD1 matching over 7 bases. The J segment lost 2 bases and the V segment lost 3 bases, leaving 4 bases of the junction unmatched. The V gene's germline CDR1 is MNHNS and CDR2 SASEGT. The CDR3 sequence is 14 residues long. The CDR3 loop is CASSDNRGPYEQYF. DNA for the CDR3: TGTGCCAGCAGTGACAACAGGGGTCCCTACGAGCAGTACTTC.

V usage is TRBV27 and J usage is TRBJ2-5; 7 bases agree with TRBD2. Germline CDR1 reads MNHEY; CDR2 reads SMNVEV (reference sequence). V was clipped by 3 bases and J by 9 bases; unmatched bases: 16. CDR3 length: 16 residues. The DNA for the CDR3 is TGTGCCAGCAGTTTGTATGGGACGGGGGGATTTGCGTCCCAGTACTTC. This encodes CASSLYGTGGFASQYF.

The CDR3 region has the DNA TGTGCCAGCAGTGGAGGGACTCCGAAAGGAGATACGCAGTATTTT. Translated: CASSGGTPKGDTQYF. This sequence joins TRBV2 and TRBJ2-3, with TRBD2 as a possible D gene (6 bases). Germline CDR1 SNHLY, CDR2 FYNNEI. V shed 4 bases and J shed 5 bases, with 16 bases lying between them. The CDR3 totals 15 residues. Full variable domain (outside the CDR3, taken from reference TRBV2 and TRBJ2-3): EPEVTQTPSHQVTQMGQEVILRCVPISNHLYFYWYRQILGQKVEFLVSFYNNEISEKSEIFDDQFSVERPDGSNFTLKIRSTKLEDSAMYFCASSGGTPKGDTQYFGPGTRLTVL.

This clonotype was recorded only once. V gene TRBV11-3 combines with J gene TRBJ2-3, with TRBD2 as a possible D gene (6 bases). The CDR3 runs to 15 residues. Trimming cost V 7 bases and J 1 base, with 15 bases left between them. Germline V lookup: CDR1 SGHNT, CDR2 YENEEA. The CDR3 here is CASTEEGLGTDTQYF. The CDR3 DNA reads TGTGCCAGCACCGAAGAGGGACTCGGCACAGATACGCAGTATTTT.

The rearrangement uses TRBV2 and TRBJ2-5; 8 positions match TRBD1. This CDR3 is built from 15 residues. Germline lookup yields CDR1 SNHLY and CDR2 FYNNEI. V lost 6 bases and J lost 2; bases outside the gene matches: 8. The CDR3 DNA follows: TGTGCCAGCAGCCCCCAGGGACAGGTTCAAGAGACCCAGTACTTC. Its translation is CASSPQGQVQETQYF.

V and J are TRBV4-1 and TRBJ1-3; 8 nucleotides match TRBD1. CDR1 is MGHRA, CDR2 YSYEKL, per germline. The ends lost 3 bases at V and 0 bases at J; junction bases unmatched: 7. This CDR3 has 17 amino acids. This CDR3 is CASSHGQGFYSGNTIYF. In nucleotides, the CDR3 is TGCGCCAGCAGCCACGGACAGGGTTTCTACTCTGGAAACACCATATATTTT.

There are a few counts of this clonotype. This chain links TRBV2 with TRBJ1-5; 10 bases agree with TRBD1. The J segment lost 5 bases and the V segment lost 6 bases, leaving 4 bases of the junction unmatched. The CDR3 is made up of 14 amino acids. Germline-derived CDR1 and CDR2 are SNHLY and FYNNEI. The CDR3, as DNA: TGTGCCAGCAGGGGGACAGGGGCACATCAGCCCCAGCATTTT. This translates into CASRGTGAHQPQHF.

The chain joins TRBV4-2 to TRBJ2-7, with D perhaps matching TRBD1 or TRBD2 (6 bases each). The CDR3 spans 18 residues. V lost 0 bases and J lost 2, with 20 bases in between. The V gene's germline CDR1 is LGHNA and CDR2 YNFKEQ. The CDR3 protein is CASSQDPPGWGATYEQYF. The CDR3 region has the DNA TGTGCCAGCAGCCAAGATCCCCCGGGATGGGGGGCCACCTACGAGCAGTACTTC.

The J gene is TRBJ1-4, the V gene TRBV15; 11 bases align to TRBD1. V gave up 3 bases and J gave up 3 bases; unmatched junction bases: 3. Germline CDR1 reads LNHNV; CDR2 reads YYDKDF (reference sequence). The CDR3 runs 16 residues. The CDR3 nucleotides are TGTGCCACCAGCAGTTGGACAGGGGGCTCTAATGAAAAACTGTTTTTT. Its protein product is CATSSWTGGSNEKLFF.